These 31 T cell receptor beta chains came from one sample sequenced in a study of CD8 T cells in Susac syndrome. After extraction with the RNeasy kit, roughly 0.5 to 1 ug of the RNA was reverse transcribed using random hexamers. Each CDR3 protein gets one entry after TCRdb re-called the immunoSEQ multiplex PCR reads with MiXCR. The sample has 330,000 or so distinct CDR3 sequences, 89% seen once; the top ten hold less than 0.2%. The specimen sequenced was CD8+ T cells from PBMCs. The receptors were sampled from a human donor with multiple sclerosis.

V gene TRBV10-3 combines with J gene TRBJ2-5; 9 bases agree with TRBD2. Germline loops: CDR1 ENHRY, CDR2 SYGVKD. With V trimmed by 0 bases and J by 4 bases, 9 bases remained unmatched. The CDR3 is 17 residues long. The CDR3 DNA follows: TGTGCCATCAGTGAGTCCTCCGGGACTAGCAGCCCAGAGACCCAGTACTTC. Protein product: CAISESSGTSSPETQYF.

The V call is TRBV28, the J call TRBJ1-6, with TRBD1 as a possible D gene (5 bases). The germline CDR1 and CDR2 sequences are MDHEN and SYDVKM. The V end lost 10 bases, the J end lost 1 base, and 11 bases lay between the germline ends. The CDR3 consists of 14 residues. CDR3 residues: CAIARVSYNSPLHF. CDR3 bases: TGTGCCATCGCCAGGGTTTCCTATAATTCACCCCTCCACTTT.

The chain joins TRBV15 to TRBJ2-7; possibly TRBD1 or TRBD2 for D (5 bases each). Germline values: CDR1 LNHNV, CDR2 YYDKDF (reference sequence). V lost 3 bases, J lost 2 bases, and 8 bases lay in between. This CDR3 has 13 residues. Written as DNA, the CDR3 is TGTGCCACCAGCAGGAAGGGACCCTACGAGCAGTACTTC. As protein: CATSRKGPYEQYF.

Only one count was recorded for this clonotype. The V and J genes are TRBV20-1 and TRBJ1-2, with a possible D match to TRBD1 (6 bases). V was cut by 2 bases and J by 7 bases, with 20 bases left in between. The germline gives CDR1 DFQATT, CDR2 SNEGSKA (reference sequence). This CDR3 spans 15 amino acids. The CDR3 here is CSARTTGAEASGYTF. The CDR3 DNA reads as TGCAGTGCTAGAACGACGGGGGCAGAGGCGTCTGGCTACACCTTC.

J is TRBJ2-7 and V is TRBV7-6, with D tentatively TRBD1 (6 bases). The CDR3 is 14 residues long. The V gene's germline CDR1 is SGHVS and CDR2 FNYEAQ. Trimming pared 2 bases from V and 2 bases from J, leaving 10 bases between. The CDR3 coding sequence is TGTGCCAGCAGCTTAAAGCAGGGGACCTACGAGCAGTACTTC. Translation: CASSLKQGTYEQYF.

V is TRBV7-6 and J is TRBJ1-1; TRBD1 might be the D (5 bases). Germline-derived CDR1 and CDR2 are SGHVS and FNYEAQ. The CDR3 length is 12 residues. Trimming stripped 3 bases from V and 6 bases from J, with 8 bases between. This CDR3 reads CASSFGGAEAFF. CDR3 DNA: TGTGCCAGCAGCTTTGGGGGGGCTGAAGCTTTCTTT.

The chain joins TRBV2 to TRBJ2-1, with TRBD1 matching 8 bases. There are 13 residues in the CDR3. V trimming: 10 bases; J trimming: 7 bases; junction bases outside the gene matches: 9. Germline V gene lookup returns CDR1 SNHLY and CDR2 FYNNEI. The CDR3: CATRSGGLNEQFF. The CDR3 DNA reads TGTGCCACCAGATCAGGGGGCTTAAATGAGCAGTTCTTC.

This chain links TRBV19 with TRBJ2-1; TRBD1 might be the D (5 bases). With 7 bases removed from V and 8 bases from J, the gap between germline ends came to 15 bases. This CDR3 region has 13 residues. From germline, CDR1 is LNHDA and CDR2 SQIVND (reference sequence). This chain's CDR3 is CASKAGWLDEQFF. CDR3 bases: TGTGCCAGTAAGGCAGGGTGGTTGGATGAGCAGTTCTTC.

This chain joins TRBV20-1 and TRBJ2-1; TRBD1 might be the D (6 bases). Germline-derived CDR1 and CDR2 are DFQATT and SNEGSKA (reference sequence). Trimming pared 1 base from V and 0 bases from J, leaving 16 bases between. The CDR3 loop spans 17 amino acids. DNA for the CDR3: TGCAGTGCTAGAGGGCCCGACAGGACTTACTCCTACAATGAGCAGTTCTTC. Translating it yields CSARGPDRTYSYNEQFF.

The chain joins TRBV20-1 to TRBJ2-1, with D perhaps TRBD2 (5 bases). The CDR3 consists of 10 residues. Germline V gene lookup returns CDR1 DFQATT and CDR2 SNEGSKA (reference sequence). V lost 5 bases to trimming and J lost 7 bases, with 6 bases between them. The CDR3 loop is CSAGENEQFF. The CDR3 DNA reads as TGCAGTGCTGGGGAGAATGAGCAGTTCTTC.

This clonotype turned up a few times. The rearrangement uses TRBV12-3 or TRBV12-4 and TRBJ2-7; D is possibly TRBD1 (5 bases). This CDR3 is built from 12 residues. Trimming stripped 3 bases from V and 4 bases from J, with 7 bases between. CDR3 sequence (DNA): TGTGCCAGCAGTTTGGGGCAGTACGAGCAGTACTTC. Translating gives CASSLGQYEQYF.

This chain links TRBV27 with TRBJ2-7, with 8 bases lining up with TRBD1. Germline V gene lookup returns CDR1 MNHEY and CDR2 SMNVEV (reference sequence). V shed 0 bases and J 2 bases; nucleotides not matched to a gene: 3. The CDR3 has 15 amino acids. In DNA form, the CDR3 reads TGTGCCAGCAGTTTATCGCTACAGGGGGCCTACGAGCAGTACTTC. It codes for CASSLSLQGAYEQYF.

This clonotype was counted once. The chain links TRBV28 to TRBJ1-1, with 10 bases lining up with TRBD1. The CDR3 has 14 residues. Germline values: CDR1 MDHEN, CDR2 SYDVKM. The J segment lost 4 bases and the V segment lost 10 bases, leaving 9 bases of the junction unmatched. The CDR3 sequence: CATRQGAGGTEAFF. In DNA, the CDR3 is TGTGCCACCAGACAGGGGGCAGGTGGCACTGAAGCTTTCTTT.

This rearrangement joins TRBV27 to TRBJ2-4, with 10 bases lining up with TRBD2. The CDR3 sequence is 17 residues long. Trimming cost V 9 bases and J 9 bases; bases outside gene matches: 20. In germline, CDR1 is MNHEY, CDR2 SMNVEV (reference sequence). CDR3 nucleotide sequence: TGTGCCAGTTCTTCCCTCTCTAGCGGGGGCTCCTCCCGCATTCAGTACTTC. Translated, it gives CASSSLSSGGSSRIQYF.

Comments on this clonotype: An end of the junction does not agree with germline; a read error may underlie this. The chain employs TRBV14 and TRBJ2-2; D tentatively reads TRBD1 or TRBD2 (5 bases each). The CDR3 runs to 15 residues. The germline V gene has CDR1 SGHDN and CDR2 FVKESK. CDR3 loop: CASSQPGTDDGELFF. In DNA, the CDR3 is TGTGCCAGCAGCCAACCCGGGACGGATGACGGGGAGCTGTTCTTT.

V and J are TRBV29-1 and TRBJ2-7; D gene ambiguous. Germline V gene data show CDR1 as SQVTM and CDR2 as ANQGSEA. The CDR3 loop spans 13 amino acids. Trimming removed 7 bases from V and 0 bases from J, with 13 bases in between. In DNA form, the CDR3 reads TGCAGCGCAGAGGCGCAGAACTCCTACGAGCAGTACTTC. Amino acids: CSAEAQNSYEQYF.

The rearrangement joins TRBV6-1 to TRBJ2-2, with D possibly being TRBD1 or TRBD2 (7 bases each). This CDR3 comprises 17 residues. Trimming shortened V by 5 bases and J by 2 bases, and 18 bases separated the two germline ends. Germline CDR1 reads MNHNS; CDR2 reads SASEGT. CDR3 sequence (DNA): TGTGCCAGCAGTCAGACTAGCACAGGGGCAAACACCGGGGAGCTGTTTTTT. Protein: CASSQTSTGANTGELFF.

V is TRBV9 and J is TRBJ2-7; D ambiguous. The CDR3 length is 15 residues. The V gene lost 0 bases and the J gene lost 1 base, with 11 bases spanning the gap. Germline V lookup: CDR1 SGDLS, CDR2 YYNGEE. CDR3 protein: CASSVGQAQSYEQYF. CDR3 DNA sequence: TGTGCCAGCAGCGTAGGTCAGGCGCAATCCTACGAGCAGTACTTC. Full variable domain (rest looked up from reference TRBV9 and TRBJ2-7): DSGVTQTPKHLITATGQRVTLRCSPRSGDLSVYWYQQSLDQGLQFLIQYYNGEERAKGNILERFSAQQFPDLHSELNLSSLELGDSALYFCASSVGQAQSYEQYFGPGTRLTVT.

The rearrangement joins TRBV5-1 to TRBJ2-1; the D gene is possibly TRBD1 (5 bases). CDR1 SGHRS and CDR2 YFSETQ come from the germline V gene. CDR3 length: 15 residues. Trimming cost V 3 bases and J 7 bases, with 17 bases left between them. The CDR3 spells CASSSLGLEGNEQFF. The CDR3 nucleotides are TGCGCCAGCAGCTCCCTGGGGCTAGAAGGGAATGAGCAGTTCTTC.

The gene calls are TRBV4-3 and TRBJ1-1; 8 positions match TRBD1. The germline V gene encodes CDR1 LGHNA and CDR2 YSLEER. V was clipped by 1 base and J by 0 bases; unmatched bases: 7. The CDR3 is made up of 17 amino acids. In nucleotides, the CDR3 is TGCGCCAGCAGCCAAGGGACAGGGTCCGGGGTGAACACTGAAGCTTTCTTT. This translates into CASSQGTGSGVNTEAFF.

The chain uses TRBV5-8 and TRBJ1-4; D remains unclear. With 0 bases removed from V and 4 bases from J, the gap between germline ends came to 10 bases. Germline loops: CDR1 SGHTS, CDR2 YDEGEE. The CDR3 has 15 residues. CDR3 in DNA: TGTGCCAGCAGCTTGGTGAGACGGATTAATGAAAAACTGTTTTTT. This encodes CASSLVRRINEKLFF.

This clonotype was seen just once. The chain employs TRBV10-3 and TRBJ2-3, with 13 bases identical to TRBD2. CDR3 length: 14 residues. After removal of 9 bases from V and 4 bases from J, the junction contained 4 bases not matched to a gene. CDR1 and CDR2 from the germline V gene are ENHRY and SYGVKD. The CDR3 protein is CAMGLAGMPDTQYF. The CDR3 bases are TGTGCCATGGGACTAGCGGGAATGCCAGATACGCAGTATTTT.

This clonotype was detected only a few times. Here the CDR3 reads CATSREGGGSYEQYF. CDR3 sequence (DNA): TGTGCCACCAGCAGAGAGGGCGGGGGCTCCTACGAGCAGTACTTC. This chain joins TRBV15 and TRBJ2-7; TRBD2 matches at 7 bases. The CDR3 runs 15 residues. V gave up 0 bases and J gave up 0 bases; unmatched junction bases: 2. The germline CDR1 and CDR2 sequences are LNHNV and YYDKDF (reference sequence).

The chain employs TRBV7-2 and TRBJ2-7; 11 bases fit TRBD1. There are 15 residues in the CDR3. Germline V lookup: CDR1 SGHTA, CDR2 FQGNSA. With V trimmed by 3 bases and J by 3 bases, 4 bases remained unmatched. The CDR3 sequence is CASSFPGTGGYEQYF. CDR3 in DNA: TGTGCCAGCAGCTTCCCCGGGACAGGGGGCTACGAGCAGTACTTC.

The gene calls are TRBV9 and TRBJ2-7; possibly TRBD2 for D (6 bases). V gave up 0 bases and J gave up 5 bases, with 12 bases separating them. In germline, CDR1 is SGDLS, CDR2 YYNGEE. The CDR3 is 14 amino acids. CDR3 bases: TGTGCCAGCAGCGTAGGGGGAGGAGGGCACGAGCAGTACTTC. It codes for CASSVGGGGHEQYF.

This rearrangement joins TRBV2 to TRBJ2-3, with 7 positions matching TRBD2. The V gene's germline CDR1 is SNHLY and CDR2 FYNNEI. Unmatched junction bases numbered 4, after V lost 10 bases and J lost 0 bases. The CDR3 consists of 13 residues. Written as DNA, the CDR3 is TGTGCCAACCGGGGGGTTAGCACAGATACGCAGTATTTT. This encodes CANRGVSTDTQYF.

The chain links TRBV9 to TRBJ2-2, with a tentative D call TRBD1 (7 bases). The germline V and J ends were trimmed by 6 bases and 3 bases, with 12 bases remaining between them. The CDR3 runs to 14 residues. CDR1 SGDLS and CDR2 YYNGEE come from the germline V gene. The CDR3: CASTEGADTGELFF. The CDR3 DNA is TGTGCCAGCACGGAGGGGGCTGACACCGGGGAGCTGTTTTTT.

The J gene is TRBJ1-5, the V gene TRBV30; D gene unclear. This CDR3 comprises 13 residues. The ends were cut back, 4 bases at V and 2 bases at J, with 9 bases in the middle. The germline V gene has CDR1 GTSNPN and CDR2 SVGIG (reference sequence). Here the CDR3 reads CAWTGGGNQPQHF. CDR3 coding DNA: TGTGCCTGGACAGGAGGTGGCAATCAGCCCCAGCATTTT.

The CDR3 sequence is CASSYEEGAYEQYF. The CDR3 coding sequence is TGTGCCAGCAGTTACGAGGAGGGCGCGTACGAGCAGTACTTC. This sequence joins TRBV6-2 or TRBV6-3 and TRBJ2-7, with a possible D match to TRBD2 (6 bases). Trimming stripped 2 bases from V and 4 bases from J, with 12 bases between. Germline CDR1 is MNHEY and CDR2 is SVGEGT. The CDR3 runs to 14 residues.

V and J are TRBV5-1 and TRBJ1-4; D ambiguous. In germline, CDR1 is SGHRS, CDR2 YFSETQ. Trimming took 3 bases from V and 7 from J, leaving 19 bases between them. This CDR3 is 16 amino acids long. The CDR3 bases are TGCGCCAGCAGCTGTGTTCCACTCACTAACGGTGAAAAACTGTTTTTT. This gives the protein CASSCVPLTNGEKLFF.

The rearrangement joins TRBV30 to TRBJ1-5; perhaps TRBD1 as D (5 bases). V was pared by 1 base and J by 2 bases, with 18 bases between. This CDR3 comprises 17 residues. CDR1 GTSNPN and CDR2 SVGIG come from the germline V gene (reference sequence). As DNA, the CDR3 is TGTGCCTGGAGTGCCACTCGGCCAGGGTTGGGCAATCAGCCCCAGCATTTT. This sequence encodes CAWSATRPGLGNQPQHF.